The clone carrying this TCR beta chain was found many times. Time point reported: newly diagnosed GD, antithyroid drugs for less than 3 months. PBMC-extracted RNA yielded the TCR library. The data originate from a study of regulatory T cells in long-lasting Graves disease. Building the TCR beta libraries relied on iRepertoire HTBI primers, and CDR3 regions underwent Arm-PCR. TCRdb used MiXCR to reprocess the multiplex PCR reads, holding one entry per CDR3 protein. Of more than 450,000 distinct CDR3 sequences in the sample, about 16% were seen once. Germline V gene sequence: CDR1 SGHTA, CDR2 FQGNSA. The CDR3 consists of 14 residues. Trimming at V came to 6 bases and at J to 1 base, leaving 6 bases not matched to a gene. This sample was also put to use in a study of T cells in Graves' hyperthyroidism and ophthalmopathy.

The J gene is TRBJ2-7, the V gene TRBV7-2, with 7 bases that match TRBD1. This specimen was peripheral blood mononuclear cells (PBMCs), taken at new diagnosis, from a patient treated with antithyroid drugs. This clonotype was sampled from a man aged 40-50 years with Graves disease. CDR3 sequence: CASRLDRLSYEQYF. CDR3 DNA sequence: TGTGCCAGCAGACTGGACAGGCTATCCTACGAGCAGTACTTC. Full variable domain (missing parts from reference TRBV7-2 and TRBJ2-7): GAGVSQSPSNKVTEKGKDVELRCDPISGHTALYWYRQSLGQGLEFLIYFQGNSAPDKSGLPSDRFSAERTGGSVSTLTIQRTQQEDSAVYLCASRLDRLSYEQYFGPGTRLTVT.